The 13 T cell receptor beta chains in this list originate from one sample, sequenced in a study of blood T cell repertoires in COVID-19. Clones were sequenced by immunoSEQ multiplex PCR, and TCRdb holds only the in-frame ones, with some missing. The data show 270,000 or so clones, approximately 77% seen once. Sample: peripheral blood. Receptors were obtained from a young woman with acute or convalescent COVID-19.

The chain combines TRBV6-5 with TRBJ2-7, with D tentatively TRBD1 (6 bases). Deletions cut 4 bases from V and 1 base from J, with 11 bases between. The CDR3 contains 14 residues. Germline V lookup: CDR1 MNHEY, CDR2 SVGAGI. CDR3 in amino acids: CASSSTQGSYEQYF. CDR3 DNA sequence: TGTGCCAGCAGTTCCACCCAGGGGTCCTACGAGCAGTACTTC.

The gene calls are TRBV3-1 (or the pseudogene TRBV3-2) and TRBJ1-1; tentative D call: TRBD1 (5 bases). The CDR3 runs to 16 residues. V dropped 1 base and J dropped 6 bases, with 18 bases sitting between them. Per the germline V gene, CDR1 is LGHDT and CDR2 is YNNKEL (reference sequence). In DNA, the CDR3 is TGTGCCAGCAGCCAAGCTTCATTTGCAGGGAGGCCTGAAGCTTTCTTT. This codes for CASSQASFAGRPEAFF.

J is TRBJ1-5 and V is TRBV10-1; D is unresolved. The V gene's germline CDR1 is WNHNN and CDR2 SYGVQD (reference sequence). This CDR3 has 13 amino acids. The V gene lost 5 bases and the J gene lost 3 bases, with 8 bases spanning the gap. CDR3 protein: CASSNGLNQPQHF. CDR3 DNA: TGCGCCAGCAGTAATGGGCTCAATCAGCCCCAGCATTTT.

The chain is built from TRBV28 and TRBJ1-5, with D perhaps TRBD1 (5 bases). Trimming took off 6 bases at V and 6 bases at J, with 12 bases between the two ends. Per the germline V gene, CDR1 is MDHEN and CDR2 is SYDVKM. The CDR3 length is 13 residues. DNA of the CDR3: TGTGCCAGCAGAAGGGGCGCGGTTCAGCCCCAGCATTTT. It translates to CASRRGAVQPQHF.

The gene calls are TRBV5-1 and TRBJ2-5; 8 positions match TRBD1. Germline V gene lookup returns CDR1 SGHRS and CDR2 YFSETQ. V was clipped by 2 bases and J by 5 bases; unmatched bases: 8. The CDR3 covers 15 residues. CDR3 sequence reads: CASSFQGAMGETQYF. The CDR3 DNA reads as TGCGCCAGCAGCTTCCAGGGGGCAATGGGGGAGACCCAGTACTTC.

The CDR3 DNA reads TGTGCCAGCTCACCATTCGCAGAAAGCTACGAGCAGTACTTC. This codes for CASSPFAESYEQYF. The V call is TRBV18, the J call TRBJ2-7; no clear D gene. From germline, CDR1 is KGHSH and CDR2 LQKENI. Trimming took off 2 bases at V and 3 bases at J, with 11 bases between the two ends. This CDR3 contains 14 residues.

CDR3 amino acids: CASSPRTGGDRINGYTF. The CDR3 DNA reads as TGTGCCAGCAGTCCCCGGACAGGGGGCGATCGTATAAATGGCTACACCTTC. The chain uses TRBV27 and TRBJ1-2; 11 bases map to TRBD1. The CDR3 contains 17 residues. V dropped 5 bases and J dropped 6; count of bases not matched to a gene: 14. Germline CDR1 MNHEY, CDR2 SMNVEV (reference sequence).

The chain is built from TRBV7-2 and TRBJ2-7, with 7 bases identical to TRBD2. Germline V gene lookup returns CDR1 SGHTA and CDR2 FQGNSA. This CDR3 is 13 amino acids long. With 6 bases clipped from V and 6 bases from J, the junction kept 8 bases outside the gene matches. The DNA for the CDR3 is TGTGCCAGCAGTCCTGGGGGGGTGGGCGAGCAGTACTTC. Its translation: CASSPGGVGEQYF. Complete variable domain (other parts from reference TRBV7-2 and TRBJ2-7): GAGVSQSPSNKVTEKGKDVELRCDPISGHTALYWYRQSLGQGLEFLIYFQGNSAPDKSGLPSDRFSAERTGGSVSTLTIQRTQQEDSAVYLCASSPGGVGEQYFGPGTRLTVT.

The V gene is TRBV28, the J gene TRBJ1-5, with D perhaps TRBD1 (5 bases). Germline V gives CDR1 MDHEN, CDR2 SYDVKM. The length of the CDR3 is 16 residues. The V and J ends lost 2 bases and 4 bases respectively, with 15 bases between them. The CDR3 protein is CASSLGLQQVNQPQHF. CDR3 nucleotides: TGTGCCAGCAGTTTAGGCCTTCAACAGGTAAATCAGCCCCAGCATTTT.

This clone showed up just once. The chain combines TRBV5-4 with TRBJ2-7; D is perhaps TRBD2 (6 bases). This CDR3 has 14 residues. Trimming cost V 2 bases and J 4 bases, with 13 bases left between them. Germline values: CDR1 SGHNT, CDR2 YYREEE (reference sequence). The CDR3 loop reads CASSLRLGNYEQYF. The CDR3 DNA reads TGTGCCAGCAGCTTACGACTAGGGAATTACGAGCAGTACTTC. Full variable domain (missing parts from reference TRBV5-4 and TRBJ2-7): ETGVTQSPTHLIKTRGQQVTLRCSSQSGHNTVSWYQQALGQGPQFIFQYYREEENGRGNFPPRFSGLQFPNYSSELNVNALELDDSALYLCASSLRLGNYEQYFGPGTRLTVT.

V usage is TRBV27 and J usage is TRBJ2-7; possible D gene TRBD1, 6 bases. The germline V gene has CDR1 MNHEY and CDR2 SMNVEV (reference sequence). V lost 3 bases, J lost 6 bases, and 21 bases lay in between. The CDR3 sequence is 16 residues long. The CDR3 loop is CASSFRVSGERIEQYF. CDR3 DNA sequence: TGTGCCAGCAGTTTCAGAGTGTCAGGGGAGCGAATCGAGCAGTACTTC.

The chain has TRBV21-1 and TRBJ1-4. TRBV21-1 constitutes a pseudogene. The CDR3 contains 17 residues. The CDR3 sequence: CASSNERRRPGGEKLFF. The CDR3 DNA is TGTGCCAGCAGCAATGAGAGGCGGCGGCCGGGTGGGGAAAAACTGTTTTTT.

Concerning this clone itself: A read error may produce the germline difference seen at one junction end. The chain links TRBV11-2 to TRBJ2-7, with D tentatively TRBD1 (6 bases). The length of the CDR3 is 18 residues. Germline lookup yields CDR1 SGHAT and CDR2 FQNNGV. As DNA, the CDR3 is TGTGCCAGCAGGTTAGGAGGAACGGGGAAGGGGGACTCCTACGAGCAGTACTTC. It specifies CASRLGGTGKGDSYEQYF.